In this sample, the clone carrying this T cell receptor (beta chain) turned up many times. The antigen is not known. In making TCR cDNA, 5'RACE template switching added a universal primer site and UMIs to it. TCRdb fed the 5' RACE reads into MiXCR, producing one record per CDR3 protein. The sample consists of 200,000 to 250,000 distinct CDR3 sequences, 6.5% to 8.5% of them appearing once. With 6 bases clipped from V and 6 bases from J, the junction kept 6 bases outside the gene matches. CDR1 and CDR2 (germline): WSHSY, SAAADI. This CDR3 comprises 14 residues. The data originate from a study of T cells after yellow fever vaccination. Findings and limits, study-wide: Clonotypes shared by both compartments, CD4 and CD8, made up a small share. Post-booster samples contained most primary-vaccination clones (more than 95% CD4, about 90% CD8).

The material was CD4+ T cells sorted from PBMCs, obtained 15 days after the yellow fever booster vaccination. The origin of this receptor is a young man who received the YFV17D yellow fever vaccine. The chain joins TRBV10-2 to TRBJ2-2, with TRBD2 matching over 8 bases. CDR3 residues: CASSPGLVSGELFF. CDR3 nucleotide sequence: TGCGCCAGCAGCCCGGGACTAGTGTCCGGGGAGCTGTTTTTT.